The clone carrying this T cell receptor (beta chain) was found once. These data are taken from a study of cytomegalovirus exposure and HLA in healthy donors. PCR involved 60 Vbeta and 13 Jbeta primers. Here immunoSEQ multiplex PCR was the method, and the copy in TCRdb shows in-frame clones only, minus some. The data show under 200,000 clones, with approximately 80% seen just once and less than 2.5% held by the top ten. Sequencing was done on a sample of PBMCs. This clonotype was sampled from a man aged 45-60 years in good health and CMV-seropositive.

The CDR3 nucleotides read TGCAGCGTTGACAGGAACACCGGGGAGCTGTTTTTT. Encoded protein: CSVDRNTGELFF. The J gene is TRBJ2-2, the V gene TRBV29-1, with unresolved D. The V and J ends lost 3 bases and 1 base respectively, with 3 bases between them. The CDR3 runs to 12 residues. The germline V gene has CDR1 SQVTM and CDR2 ANQGSEA.